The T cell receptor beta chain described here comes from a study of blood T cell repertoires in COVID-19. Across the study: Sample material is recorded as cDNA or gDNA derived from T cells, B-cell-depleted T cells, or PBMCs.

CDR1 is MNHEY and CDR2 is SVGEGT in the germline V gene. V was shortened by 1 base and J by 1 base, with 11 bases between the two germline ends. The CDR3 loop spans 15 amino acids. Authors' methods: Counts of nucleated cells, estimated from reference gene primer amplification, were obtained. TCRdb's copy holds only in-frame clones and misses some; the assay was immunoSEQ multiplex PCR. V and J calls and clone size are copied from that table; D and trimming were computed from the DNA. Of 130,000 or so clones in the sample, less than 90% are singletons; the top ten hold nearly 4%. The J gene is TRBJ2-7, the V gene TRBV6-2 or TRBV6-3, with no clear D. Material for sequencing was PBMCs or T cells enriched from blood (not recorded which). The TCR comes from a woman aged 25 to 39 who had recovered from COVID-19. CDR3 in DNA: TGTGCCAGCAGTTACTATTTGTCAATTTCCTACGAGCAGTACTTC. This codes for CASSYYLSISYEQYF.